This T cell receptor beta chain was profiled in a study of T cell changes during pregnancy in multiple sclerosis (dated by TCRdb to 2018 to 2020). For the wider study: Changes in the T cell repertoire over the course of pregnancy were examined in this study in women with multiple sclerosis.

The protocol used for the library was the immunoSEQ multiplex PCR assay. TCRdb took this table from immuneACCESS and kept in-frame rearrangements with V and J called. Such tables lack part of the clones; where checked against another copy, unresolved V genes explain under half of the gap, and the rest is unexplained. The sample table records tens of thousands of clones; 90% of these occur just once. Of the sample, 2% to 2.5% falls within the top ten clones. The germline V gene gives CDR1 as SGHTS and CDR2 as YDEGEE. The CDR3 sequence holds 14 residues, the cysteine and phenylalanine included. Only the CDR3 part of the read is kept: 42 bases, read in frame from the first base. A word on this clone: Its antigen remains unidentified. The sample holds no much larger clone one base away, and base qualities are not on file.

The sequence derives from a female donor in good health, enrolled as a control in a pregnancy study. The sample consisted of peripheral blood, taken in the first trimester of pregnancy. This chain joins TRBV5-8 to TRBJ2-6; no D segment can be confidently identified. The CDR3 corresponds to CAQGWASGANVLTF. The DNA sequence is TGTGCGCAAGGATGGGCTTCTGGGGCCAACGTCCTGACTTTC.